This record covers a single T cell receptor beta chain. The sample is drawn from a study of response to subunit inactivated influenza vaccine. TCRdb processed the RT-PCR reads anew with MiXCR; each CDR3 protein has one entry. The sample lists 550,000 to 800,000 distinct CDR3 sequences, 15% to 19% occurring once. Germline V CDR1 and CDR2: SGDLS, YYNGEE. The CDR3 consists of 19 residues. V dropped 0 bases and J dropped 5 bases, with 24 bases sitting between them. This TCR came from a man aged 45-65 years who received an inactivated influenza vaccine. Sequenced here: PBMCs from blood, sampled roughly 12 days after vaccination. The V call is TRBV9, the J call TRBJ2-1; D is possibly TRBD1 or TRBD2 (6 bases each). The CDR3 nucleotides read TGTGCCAGCAGCGTAGGGCTAGTCGGGGGCCAGGGCGCCAACAATGAGCAGTTCTTC. The encoded protein is CASSVGLVGGQGANNEQFF.